The entry below describes one T cell receptor (beta chain). The CDR3 is 16 residues long. Germline V CDR1 and CDR2: KGHSH, LQKENI. Trimming took 3 bases from V and 0 from J, leaving 11 bases between them. The sample comes from a study of OX40 agonist ivuxolimab in advanced cancers. Sequencing used immunoSEQ multiplex PCR; TCRdb keeps in-frame clones, though not all of them. Here the sample spans some 86,000 clones, roughly nine tenths being singletons. This specimen was CD4+ or CD8+ T cells sorted from blood, taken in a trial of the OX40 agonist ivuxolimab. The chain joins TRBV18 to TRBJ2-2, with D unclear. This TCR was sampled from an adult with an advanced solid tumor such as melanoma, head and neck, liver or kidney cancer. CDR3 coding DNA: TGTGCCAGCTCACCTCCAGCAGCGACGAACACCGGGGAGCTGTTTTTT. It is translated as CASSPPAATNTGELFF. Drawing the rest from reference TRBV18 and TRBJ2-2, the complete variable domain is NAGVMQNPRHLVRRRGQEARLRCSPMKGHSHVYWYRQLPEEGLKFMVYLQKENIIDESGMPKERFSAEFPKEGPSILRIQQVVRGDSAAYFCASSPPAATNTGELFFGEGSRLTVL.